The rows below give T cell receptor beta chains drawn from one sample of a study of blood T cells in healthy people across ages. TCRdb re-derived calls from the 5' RACE reads in MiXCR, one entry per CDR3 protein. The sample has more than 900,000 distinct CDR3 sequences, approximately 25% seen once. A further study also used this sample, focusing on T cells of mothers and their children.

The sequenced sample consisted of blood. Source of these receptors: a girl between 2 and 10 years old in good health. The CDR3 runs from the conserved cysteine through the conserved F or W. A D gene is named only where the DNA matches it firmly. A clone size is listed for some rows: how often the clone was seen (once, few, many), or a class if it is expanded.

size: few
J: TRBJ2-4
V: TRBV6-5
D: -
CDR3: CASIFAGRNIQYF
DNA: TGTGCCAGCATCTTCGCAGGGAGGAACATTCAGTACTTC

size: -
J: TRBJ2-5
V: TRBV11-2
D: TRBD1
CDR3: CASRTSGTGSKTQYF
DNA: TGTGCCAGCAGAACATCCGGGACAGGCTCGAAGACCCAGTACTTC

size: -
J: TRBJ2-5
V: TRBV12-5
D: -
CDR3: CASGNQETQYF
DNA: TGTGCTAGTGGTAATCAAGAGACCCAGTACTTC

size: -
J: TRBJ2-1
V: TRBV7-9
D: -
CDR3: CASSNIANEQFF
DNA: TGTGCCAGCAGCAATATAGCGAATGAGCAGTTCTTC

size: few
J: TRBJ1-5
V: TRBV4-3
D: -
CDR3: CASSQDVQTNQPQHF
DNA: TGCGCCAGCAGCCAAGATGTCCAGACTAATCAGCCCCAGCATTTT

size: -
J: TRBJ2-7
V: TRBV20-1
D: -
CDR3: CSARESGNYEQYF
DNA: TGCAGTGCTAGAGAGTCCGGGAACTACGAGCAGTACTTC

size: -
J: TRBJ2-2
V: TRBV20-1
D: -
CDR3: CSAREVGGNTGELFF
DNA: TGCAGTGCTAGAGAAGTGGGGGGCAACACCGGGGAGCTGTTTTTT

size: -
J: TRBJ2-1
V: TRBV15
D: -
CDR3: CATSRSHPEQFF
DNA: TGTGCCACCAGCAGAAGTCACCCCGAGCAGTTCTTC

size: few
J: TRBJ2-5
V: TRBV20-1
D: -
CDR3: CSASRQQETQYF
DNA: TGCAGTGCTTCACGACAGCAAGAGACCCAGTACTTC

size: -
J: TRBJ2-1
V: TRBV18
D: -
CDR3: CASSPRRYEQFF
DNA: TGTGCCAGCTCACCTCGGCGATATGAGCAGTTCTTC

size: few
J: TRBJ2-2
V: TRBV27
D: -
CDR3: CASSFENQRNTGELFF
DNA: TGTGCCAGCAGTTTCGAAAATCAGCGGAACACCGGGGAGCTGTTTTTT

size: -
J: TRBJ2-3
V: TRBV6-6
D: -
CDR3: CASGPQQTPDTQYF
DNA: TGTGCCAGCGGGCCCCAACAGACCCCGGATACGCAGTATTTT

size: -
J: TRBJ2-3
V: TRBV20-1
D: -
CDR3: CSASGTRSVITDTQYF
DNA: TGCAGTGCTTCCGGGACTCGGAGCGTAATCACAGATACGCAGTATTTT

size: -
J: TRBJ1-2
V: TRBV20-1
D: TRBD1
CDR3: CSATGTGYGYTF
DNA: TGCAGTGCTACCGGGACAGGGTATGGCTACACCTTC

size: -
J: TRBJ2-7
V: TRBV14
D: -
CDR3: CASSQTWAGRSYEQYF
DNA: TGTGCCAGCAGCCAAACGTGGGCGGGAAGAAGCTACGAGCAGTACTTC

size: few
J: TRBJ2-7
V: TRBV7-2
D: -
CDR3: CASSLGAGRKGYEQYF
DNA: TGTGCCAGCAGCTTAGGGGCGGGACGTAAGGGTTACGAGCAGTACTTC

size: -
J: TRBJ2-4
V: TRBV12-3/TRBV12-4
D: TRBD1
CDR3: CASRGTGENIQYF
DNA: TGTGCCAGCAGGGGGACAGGGGAAAACATTCAGTACTTC

size: -
J: TRBJ2-1
V: TRBV29-1
D: TRBD2
CDR3: CSAGRLAGVWNEQFF
DNA: TGCAGCGCCGGAAGGCTAGCGGGAGTATGGAATGAGCAGTTCTTC

size: -
J: TRBJ2-7
V: TRBV5-1
D: -
CDR3: CASSRMMEYEQYF
DNA: TGCGCCAGCAGCCGAATGATGGAATACGAGCAGTACTTC

size: -
J: TRBJ2-3
V: TRBV7-2
D: -
CDR3: CASRLDLDTQYF
DNA: TGTGCCAGCAGGTTGGACTTAGATACGCAGTATTTT

size: -
J: TRBJ1-2
V: TRBV5-1
D: -
CDR3: CASSWRGSGLGYTF
DNA: TGCGCCAGCAGCTGGAGGGGAAGCGGTTTAGGCTACACCTTC

size: few
J: TRBJ2-1
V: TRBV2
D: TRBD1
CDR3: CATRMGQSNEQFF
DNA: TGTGCCACCAGAATGGGACAGAGTAATGAGCAGTTCTTC

size: -
J: TRBJ1-6
V: TRBV28
D: -
CDR3: CASSSYPNSPLHF
DNA: TGTGCCAGCAGTTCCTACCCTAATTCACCCCTCCACTTT

size: -
J: TRBJ1-1
V: TRBV24-1
D: TRBD1
CDR3: CATSDNDRGARRAFF
DNA: TGTGCCACCAGTGATAATGACAGGGGGGCACGCAGAGCTTTCTTT

size: few
J: TRBJ1-1
V: TRBV4-1
D: -
CDR3: CASSHPTGSNTEAFF
DNA: TGCGCCAGCAGCCACCCCACAGGGAGTAATACTGAAGCTTTCTTT

size: -
J: TRBJ1-1
V: TRBV29-1
D: -
CDR3: CSVEDRRGTEAFF
DNA: TGCAGCGTTGAAGATCGGAGGGGGACTGAAGCTTTCTTT

size: few
J: TRBJ1-2
V: TRBV7-2
D: -
CDR3: CASSLVDRNYGYTF
DNA: TGTGCCAGCAGCTTAGTCGACAGAAACTATGGCTACACCTTC

size: -
J: TRBJ1-6
V: TRBV27
D: -
CDR3: CASSLMGGSGSPLHF
DNA: TGTGCCAGCAGTTTAATGGGAGGCTCTGGGTCACCCCTCCACTTT

size: -
J: TRBJ2-7
V: TRBV5-1
D: -
CDR3: CASSDLGIPSYEQYF
DNA: TGCGCCAGCAGCGATTTGGGGATCCCATCCTACGAGCAGTACTTC

size: few
J: TRBJ2-1
V: TRBV28
D: TRBD2
CDR3: CASSTLPAGKGRNEQFF
DNA: TGTGCCAGCAGTACCCTACCAGCGGGGAAGGGTAGAAATGAGCAGTTCTTC

size: -
J: TRBJ2-7
V: TRBV7-2
D: -
CDR3: CASSLWLRVEQYF
DNA: TGTGCCAGCAGCTTGTGGTTGAGGGTCGAGCAGTACTTC

size: once
J: TRBJ1-2
V: TRBV6-5
D: -
CDR3: CASSYSSDSLYGYTF
DNA: TGTGCCAGCAGTTACTCGAGCGACAGCCTTTATGGCTACACCTTC

size: -
J: TRBJ2-3
V: TRBV11-3
D: -
CDR3: CASSLDGGNTDTQYF
DNA: TGTGCCAGCAGCTTAGACGGAGGGAACACAGATACGCAGTATTTT

size: few
J: TRBJ1-5
V: TRBV21-1
D: -
CDR3: CASSKGRSVRDRTQPQHF
DNA: TGTGCCAGCAGCAAAGGACGAAGTGTCCGGGACAGGACACAGCCCCAGCATTTT

size: few
J: TRBJ1-5
V: TRBV6-2/TRBV6-3
D: -
CDR3: CASRVWGNQPQHF
DNA: TGTGCCAGCAGAGTCTGGGGTAATCAGCCCCAGCATTTT

size: few
J: TRBJ2-2
V: TRBV7-3
D: -
CDR3: CASSSVRETGELFF
DNA: TGTGCCAGCAGCTCGGTGAGGGAGACCGGGGAGCTGTTTTTT

size: -
J: TRBJ2-3
V: TRBV12-3/TRBV12-4
D: TRBD1
CDR3: CASRKTGTQYF
DNA: TGTGCCAGCAGGAAGACAGGGACGCAGTATTTT

size: many
J: TRBJ2-2
V: TRBV5-1
D: -
CDR3: CASSWSAPDTGELFF
DNA: TGCGCCAGCAGCTGGTCCGCCCCCGACACCGGGGAGCTGTTTTTT

size: few
J: TRBJ2-1
V: TRBV7-3
D: TRBD2
CDR3: CASSSGLAGGSYNEQFF
DNA: TGTGCCAGCAGCTCGGGACTAGCGGGAGGTTCCTACAATGAGCAGTTCTTC

size: few
J: TRBJ2-5
V: TRBV3-1
D: -
CDR3: CASSQDDLEAGETQYF
DNA: TGTGCCAGCAGCCAAGATGATCTGGAGGCCGGGGAGACCCAGTACTTC

size: few
J: TRBJ1-3
V: TRBV20-1
D: -
CDR3: CSAGRPVGSGNTIYF
DNA: TGCAGTGCTGGCCGGCCAGTGGGCTCTGGAAACACCATATATTTT

size: few
J: TRBJ2-1
V: TRBV24-1
D: -
CDR3: CATSVGGTPQHDEQFF
DNA: TGTGCCACCAGTGTTGGGGGGACTCCACAGCACGATGAGCAGTTCTTC

size: -
J: TRBJ2-5
V: TRBV5-1
D: -
CDR3: CASSLGLLGQETQYF
DNA: TGCGCCAGCAGCTTGGGCCTGTTAGGCCAAGAGACCCAGTACTTC

size: few
J: TRBJ2-5
V: TRBV7-8
D: -
CDR3: CASSLGGSRQETQYF
DNA: TGTGCCAGCAGCTTAGGAGGGAGTAGGCAAGAGACCCAGTACTTC

size: -
J: TRBJ2-7
V: TRBV28
D: -
CDR3: CASSGPDGTYEQYF
DNA: TGTGCCAGCAGTGGACCGGACGGGACCTACGAGCAGTACTTC

size: -
J: TRBJ2-7
V: TRBV12-3/TRBV12-4
D: TRBD2
CDR3: CASRLGLAGEQYF
DNA: TGTGCCAGCCGCTTGGGACTAGCGGGAGAGCAGTACTTC

size: few
J: TRBJ2-7
V: TRBV20-1
D: TRBD2
CDR3: CSAMDLRREVNEQYF
DNA: TGCAGTGCTATGGACCTACGGCGGGAGGTTAACGAGCAGTACTTC

size: -
J: TRBJ2-1
V: TRBV7-9
D: -
CDR3: CASTQGRTYNEQFF
DNA: TGTGCCAGCACGCAGGGGAGGACCTACAATGAGCAGTTCTTC

size: -
J: TRBJ2-1
V: TRBV6-5
D: -
CDR3: CASSYLSGLYNEQFF
DNA: TGTGCCAGCAGTTACCTTTCGGGCCTATACAATGAGCAGTTCTTC

size: -
J: TRBJ2-3
V: TRBV12-3/TRBV12-4
D: -
CDR3: CASIIRDTQYF
DNA: TGTGCCAGCATAATACGGGATACGCAGTATTTT

size: -
J: TRBJ2-7
V: TRBV20-1
D: -
CDR3: CSFGVGEQYF
DNA: TGCAGTTTCGGGGTTGGGGAGCAGTACTTC

size: -
J: TRBJ1-1
V: TRBV2
D: -
CDR3: CASSTGASNTEAFF
DNA: TGTGCCAGCAGTACCGGGGCTTCGAACACTGAAGCTTTCTTT

size: -
J: TRBJ1-3
V: TRBV20-1
D: -
CDR3: CSASMGSGNTIYF
DNA: TGCAGTGCTAGTATGGGATCTGGAAACACCATATATTTT

size: -
J: TRBJ1-6
V: TRBV7-2
D: -
CDR3: CASSLQRTNSPLHF
DNA: TGTGCCAGCAGCCTCCAAAGGACAAATTCACCCCTCCACTTT

size: few
J: TRBJ2-2
V: TRBV11-3
D: -
CDR3: CASSLGAATGELFF
DNA: TGTGCCAGTAGCTTAGGTGCGGCGACCGGGGAGCTGTTTTTT

size: few
J: TRBJ2-1
V: TRBV7-2
D: TRBD2
CDR3: CASTTSGRYNEQFF
DNA: TGTGCCAGCACCACTAGCGGGAGGTACAATGAGCAGTTCTTC

size: few
J: TRBJ2-5
V: TRBV3-1
D: -
CDR3: CASSRGDWQGETQYF
DNA: TGTGCCAGCAGCCGGGGAGACTGGCAGGGGGAGACCCAGTACTTC

size: -
J: TRBJ2-3
V: TRBV11-3
D: -
CDR3: CATSKGTTDTQYF
DNA: TGTGCCACCAGTAAGGGTACCACAGATACGCAGTATTTT

size: -
J: TRBJ1-5
V: TRBV12-3/TRBV12-4
D: -
CDR3: CASSFADGNQPQHF
DNA: TGTGCCAGCAGTTTTGCCGACGGTAATCAGCCCCAGCATTTT

size: -
J: TRBJ1-2
V: TRBV29-1
D: -
CDR3: CSVEERGIDYGYTF
DNA: TGCAGCGTTGAAGAAAGGGGTATTGACTATGGCTACACCTTC